A single T cell receptor beta chain is shown here with its context. The data belong to a study of patients and donors after allogeneic stem cell transplantation. One entry per CDR3 protein results from TCRdb running MiXCR on the RT-PCR reads. The sample records 390,000 or so distinct CDR3 sequences, 15% to 20% being singletons. The CDR3 totals 13 residues. V gave up 0 bases and J gave up 3 bases, with 6 bases separating them. Germline V lookup: CDR1 LGHNA, CDR2 YSLEER. This sequence joins TRBV4-3 and TRBJ2-7; no firm D call. The receptor was derived from a human donor who was either an allogeneic HSCT recipient or a stem cell or donor lymphocyte infusion donor (not recorded which). It is not recorded whose cells these are; they may come from a transplant donor. Specimen: blood, either unsorted or a sorted T cell fraction (not recorded which). The CDR3 DNA is TGCGCCAGCAGCCAAGAACCCGGCTACGAGCAGTACTTC. Translation: CASSQEPGYEQYF.